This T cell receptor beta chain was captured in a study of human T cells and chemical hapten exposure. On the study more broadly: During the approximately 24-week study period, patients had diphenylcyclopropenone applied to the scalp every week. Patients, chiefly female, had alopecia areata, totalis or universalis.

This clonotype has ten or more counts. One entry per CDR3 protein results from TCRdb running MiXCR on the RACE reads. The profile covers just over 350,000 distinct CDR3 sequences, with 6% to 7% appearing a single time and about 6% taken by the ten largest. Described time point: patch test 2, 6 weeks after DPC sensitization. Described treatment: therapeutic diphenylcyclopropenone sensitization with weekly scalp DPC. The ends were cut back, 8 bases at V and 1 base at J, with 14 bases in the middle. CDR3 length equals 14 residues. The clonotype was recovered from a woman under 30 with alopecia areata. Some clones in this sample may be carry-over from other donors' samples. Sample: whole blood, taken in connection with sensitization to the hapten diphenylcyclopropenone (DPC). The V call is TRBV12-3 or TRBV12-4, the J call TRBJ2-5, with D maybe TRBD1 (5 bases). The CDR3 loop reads CASGRAGIQETQYF. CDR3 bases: TGTGCCAGCGGCAGGGCAGGGATCCAAGAGACCCAGTACTTC.